Listed below are T cell receptor beta chains from one sample, sequenced in a study of blood T cell repertoires in COVID-19. TCRdb's table, derived via immunoSEQ multiplex PCR, lists solely in-frame clones and lacks some. The sample holds around 63,000 clones, roughly 88% seen once. Sequencing input: peripheral blood. These receptors all come from a woman of 80 years or more with acute or convalescent COVID-19. Each CDR3 is given with its conserved first and last residue. A D gene is named only where the DNA matches it firmly. Only some rows state a clone size, as once, few, many or a class for expanded clones.

CDR3 protein: CASSQAPDGRVSSGELFF
CDR3 DNA: TGTGCCAGCAGCCAAGCACCGGACGGGAGGGTTTCGTCCGGGGAGCTGTTTTTT
V gene: TRBV3-1/TRBV3-2
D gene: TRBD2
CDR3 length: 18
J gene: TRBJ2-2
clone size: .

CDR3 protein: CASGQGLSYGYTF
CDR3 DNA: TGTGCCAGCGGACAGGGACTAAGCTATGGCTACACCTTC
V gene: TRBV2
D gene: TRBD1
CDR3 length: 13
J gene: TRBJ1-2
clone size: .

CDR3 protein: CASRRETDTQYF
CDR3 DNA: TGTGCCAGCAGGCGAGAGACAGATACGCAGTATTTT
V gene: TRBV7-9
D gene: .
CDR3 length: 12
J gene: TRBJ2-3
clone size: .

CDR3 protein: CASSLLGSMNTEAFF
CDR3 DNA: TGTGCCAGCAGCCTCCTCGGGTCCATGAACACTGAAGCTTTCTTT
V gene: TRBV6-2/TRBV6-3
D gene: .
CDR3 length: 15
J gene: TRBJ1-1
clone size: .

CDR3 protein: CASSPRQTISGNTIYF
CDR3 DNA: TGTGCCAGCTCACCGAGACAGACCATCTCTGGAAACACCATATATTTT
V gene: TRBV18
D gene: .
CDR3 length: 16
J gene: TRBJ1-3
clone size: .

CDR3 protein: CASSLNRDNEQFF
CDR3 DNA: TGTGCCAGCAGCTTAAACAGGGACAATGAGCAGTTCTTC
V gene: TRBV11-3
D gene: .
CDR3 length: 13
J gene: TRBJ2-1
clone size: once

CDR3 protein: CASSQGLAGYNEQFF
CDR3 DNA: TGCGCCAGCAGCCAGGGGCTAGCGGGCTACAATGAGCAGTTCTTC
V gene: TRBV4-1
D gene: TRBD2
CDR3 length: 15
J gene: TRBJ2-1
clone size: .

CDR3 protein: CASSLVREELFF
CDR3 DNA: TGTGCCAGCAGCTTAGTACGGGAGGAGCTGTTTTTT
V gene: TRBV11-2
D gene: .
CDR3 length: 12
J gene: TRBJ2-2
clone size: .

CDR3 protein: CAISYGQGTPPDPGYTF
CDR3 DNA: TGTGCCATCAGTTACGGACAGGGTACCCCCCCGGATCCTGGCTACACCTTC
V gene: TRBV10-3
D gene: TRBD1
CDR3 length: 17
J gene: TRBJ1-2
clone size: .

CDR3 protein: CASSLGQGGEQYF
CDR3 DNA: TGTGCCAGCAGCTTAGGGCAGGGAGGCGAGCAGTACTTC
V gene: TRBV7-9
D gene: .
CDR3 length: 13
J gene: TRBJ2-7
clone size: .

CDR3 protein: CASSVATNPTDTQYF
CDR3 DNA: TGTGCCAGCAGCGTAGCTACCAACCCCACAGATACGCAGTATTTT
V gene: TRBV9
D gene: .
CDR3 length: 15
J gene: TRBJ2-3
clone size: .

CDR3 protein: CAWSGKGQGNEKLFF
CDR3 DNA: TGTGCCTGGAGTGGGAAGGGACAGGGGAATGAAAAACTGTTTTTT
V gene: TRBV30
D gene: TRBD1
CDR3 length: 15
J gene: TRBJ1-4
clone size: .

CDR3 protein: CASSFQQAVMNTEAFF
CDR3 DNA: TGTGCCAGCAGTTTTCAACAGGCGGTCATGAACACTGAAGCTTTCTTT
V gene: TRBV28
D gene: .
CDR3 length: 16
J gene: TRBJ1-1
clone size: .

CDR3 protein: CASSYSSGIGTDTQYF
CDR3 DNA: TGTGCCAGCAGTTACTCGAGCGGGATAGGCACAGATACGCAGTATTTT
V gene: TRBV6-2/TRBV6-3
D gene: TRBD2
CDR3 length: 16
J gene: TRBJ2-3
clone size: .

CDR3 protein: CASSLSPSGGSYEQYF
CDR3 DNA: TGTGCCAGCAGTTTATCGCCGAGCGGGGGGTCCTACGAGCAGTACTTT
V gene: TRBV27
D gene: TRBD2
CDR3 length: 16
J gene: TRBJ2-7
clone size: .

CDR3 protein: CASSSTRQGRETQYF
CDR3 DNA: TGTGCCAGCAGTTCCACTCGACAGGGTAGAGAGACCCAGTACTTC
V gene: TRBV27
D gene: TRBD1
CDR3 length: 15
J gene: TRBJ2-5
clone size: .

CDR3 protein: CSVAARVGTDTQYF
CDR3 DNA: TGCAGCGTTGCGGCCAGGGTCGGCACAGATACGCAGTATTTT
V gene: TRBV29-1
D gene: .
CDR3 length: 14
J gene: TRBJ2-3
clone size: .

CDR3 protein: CASSLAVRPSYEQYF
CDR3 DNA: TGTGCCAGCAGCTTAGCGGTCAGGCCCTCCTACGAGCAGTACTTC
V gene: TRBV7-9
D gene: .
CDR3 length: 15
J gene: TRBJ2-7
clone size: .

CDR3 protein: CASSQGEGQLNTEAFF
CDR3 DNA: TGCGCCAGCAGCCAAGGTGAGGGACAGCTGAACACTGAAGCTTTCTTT
V gene: TRBV4-1
D gene: TRBD1
CDR3 length: 16
J gene: TRBJ1-1
clone size: .

CDR3 protein: CASSFGTGNTEAFF
CDR3 DNA: TGTGCCAGCAGCTTCGGGACAGGGAACACTGAAGCTTTCTTT
V gene: TRBV7-2
D gene: TRBD1
CDR3 length: 14
J gene: TRBJ1-1
clone size: once

CDR3 protein: CASSRENQPQHF
CDR3 DNA: TGCGCCAGCAGCAGAGAGAATCAGCCCCAGCATTTT
V gene: TRBV4-1
D gene: .
CDR3 length: 12
J gene: TRBJ1-5
clone size: .

CDR3 protein: CASSLDPGRPSDEQFF
CDR3 DNA: TGCGCCAGCAGCTTGGATCCCGGGAGGCCCTCGGATGAGCAGTTCTTC
V gene: TRBV5-1
D gene: TRBD2
CDR3 length: 16
J gene: TRBJ2-1
clone size: .

CDR3 protein: CASSPGLAGGLTDTQYF
CDR3 DNA: TGCGCCAGCAGCCCCGGACTAGCGGGAGGCCTCACAGATACGCAGTATTTT
V gene: TRBV5-1
D gene: TRBD2
CDR3 length: 17
J gene: TRBJ2-3
clone size: .

CDR3 protein: CAISESGRGAYNEQFF
CDR3 DNA: TGTGCCATCAGTGAGTCGGGGCGGGGGGCCTACAATGAGCAGTTCTTC
V gene: TRBV10-3
D gene: TRBD2
CDR3 length: 16
J gene: TRBJ2-1
clone size: .

CDR3 protein: CASRRGERAPANQPQHF
CDR3 DNA: TGTGCCAGCAGGCGGGGGGAAAGGGCTCCTGCAAATCAGCCCCAGCATTTT
V gene: TRBV2
D gene: .
CDR3 length: 17
J gene: TRBJ1-5
clone size: .

CDR3 protein: CASGLDQAGELFF
CDR3 DNA: TGTGCTAGTGGTTTGGATCAGGCCGGGGAGCTGTTTTTT
V gene: TRBV12-5
D gene: .
CDR3 length: 13
J gene: TRBJ2-2
clone size: few

CDR3 protein: CASSPPPQGNYGYTF
CDR3 DNA: TGTGCCAGCAGCCCACCGCCACAGGGAAACTATGGCTACACCTTC
V gene: TRBV5-4
D gene: .
CDR3 length: 15
J gene: TRBJ1-2
clone size: .

CDR3 protein: CAISVLAGGPYEQFF
CDR3 DNA: TGTGCCATCAGTGTATTGGCGGGAGGGCCGTATGAGCAGTTCTTC
V gene: TRBV10-3
D gene: TRBD2
CDR3 length: 15
J gene: TRBJ2-1
clone size: .

CDR3 protein: CASSRRTAKYEQYF
CDR3 DNA: TGTGCCAGCAGCCGCCGGACAGCTAAATACGAGCAGTACTTC
V gene: TRBV6-2/TRBV6-3
D gene: .
CDR3 length: 14
J gene: TRBJ2-7
clone size: .

CDR3 protein: CAISGTSGGETQYF
CDR3 DNA: TGTGCCATCAGTGGGACTAGCGGGGGAGAGACCCAGTACTTC
V gene: TRBV10-3
D gene: TRBD2
CDR3 length: 14
J gene: TRBJ2-5
clone size: .

CDR3 protein: CASSPQGTTGNTIYF
CDR3 DNA: TGTGCCAGCAGTCCCCAGGGAACCACTGGAAACACCATATATTTT
V gene: TRBV6-5
D gene: .
CDR3 length: 15
J gene: TRBJ1-3
clone size: .

CDR3 protein: CASKLGAGVVGELFF
CDR3 DNA: TGTGCCAGCAAGCTCGGGGCGGGAGTTGTCGGGGAGCTGTTTTTT
V gene: TRBV6-5
D gene: TRBD2
CDR3 length: 15
J gene: TRBJ2-2
clone size: .

CDR3 protein: CASSKAIQSYEQYF
CDR3 DNA: TGTGCCAGTAGTAAAGCGATACAATCCTACGAGCAGTACTTC
V gene: TRBV19
D gene: .
CDR3 length: 14
J gene: TRBJ2-7
clone size: .

CDR3 protein: CASSARQGNYGYTF
CDR3 DNA: TGTGCCAGCAGCGCCCGACAGGGTAACTATGGCTACACCTTC
V gene: TRBV7-9
D gene: TRBD1
CDR3 length: 14
J gene: TRBJ1-2
clone size: .

CDR3 protein: CASSTRIRLYGYTF
CDR3 DNA: TGTGCCAGTAGTACTAGGATACGACTCTATGGCTACACCTTC
V gene: TRBV19
D gene: .
CDR3 length: 14
J gene: TRBJ1-2
clone size: .

CDR3 protein: CASSSPAGAGTGELFF
CDR3 DNA: TGTGCCAGCAGTTCCCCGGCAGGGGCGGGCACCGGGGAGCTGTTTTTT
V gene: TRBV27
D gene: .
CDR3 length: 16
J gene: TRBJ2-2
clone size: once

CDR3 protein: CASSLLGLASLSGANVLTF
CDR3 DNA: TGTGCCAGCAGCTTACTCGGACTAGCCTCTCTCTCTGGGGCCAACGTCCTGACTTTC
V gene: TRBV7-3
D gene: TRBD2
CDR3 length: 19
J gene: TRBJ2-6
clone size: .

CDR3 protein: CATSRGPASTDTQYF
CDR3 DNA: TGTGCCACCAGCAGAGGGCCTGCTAGCACAGATACGCAGTATTTT
V gene: TRBV15
D gene: .
CDR3 length: 15
J gene: TRBJ2-3
clone size: .

CDR3 protein: CSVLGGGDYEQYF
CDR3 DNA: TGCAGCGTTCTAGGGGGAGGGGACTACGAGCAGTACTTC
V gene: TRBV29-1
D gene: .
CDR3 length: 13
J gene: TRBJ2-7
clone size: .

CDR3 protein: CASSSGQGVAQPQHF
CDR3 DNA: TGTGCCAGCAGTTCGGGACAGGGTGTGGCCCAGCCCCAGCATTTT
V gene: TRBV6-2/TRBV6-3
D gene: TRBD1
CDR3 length: 15
J gene: TRBJ1-5
clone size: .

CDR3 protein: CASSLATNEKLFF
CDR3 DNA: TGTGCCAGTTCCCTTGCAACTAATGAAAAACTGTTTTTT
V gene: TRBV6-5
D gene: .
CDR3 length: 13
J gene: TRBJ1-4
clone size: .

CDR3 protein: CASRPLLAGGLSGELFF
CDR3 DNA: TGTGCCAGCAGGCCGCTGCTAGCGGGGGGGCTCTCCGGGGAGCTGTTTTTT
V gene: TRBV28
D gene: TRBD2
CDR3 length: 17
J gene: TRBJ2-2
clone size: few